Sequencing of this T cell receptor beta chain was carried out in a study of vaccination effects on CD4 cells after COVID-19. Study results and caveats: Infection- and vaccine-induced clones contracted markedly late after vaccination.

In the ViraFEST assay, antigen-specific CD4+ clonotypes were identified by expansion after peptide-pool stimulation. Cultured cells yielded isolated CD4+ T cells after approximately nine days. Vaccinated participants had no history of SARS-CoV-2 infection and tested negative for nucleocapsid antibodies. Half of the medium was exchanged for IL-2 medium on both days 3 and 7. Measured with immunoSEQ multiplex PCR; TCRdb has only the in-frame clones, and not every one. This sample yields tens of thousands of clones, of which around 79% are seen a single time; under 12% belongs to the top ten. Comment on this clone: Its specificity is not known.

V lost 3 bases and J 3 bases, leaving 8 bases between the germline ends. The length of the CDR3 is 13 residues. The receptor comes from a human donor who received a COVID-19 vaccine. The specimen was CD4+ T cells from PBMCs cultured with SARS-CoV-2 spike peptides, collected before COVID-19 vaccination. V is TRBV12-3 or TRBV12-4 and J is TRBJ1-1, with D possibly matching TRBD1 (5 bases). The CDR3 protein is CASSFGGYTEAFF. The CDR3 DNA reads as TGTGCCAGCAGTTTCGGGGGGTACACTGAAGCTTTCTTT.